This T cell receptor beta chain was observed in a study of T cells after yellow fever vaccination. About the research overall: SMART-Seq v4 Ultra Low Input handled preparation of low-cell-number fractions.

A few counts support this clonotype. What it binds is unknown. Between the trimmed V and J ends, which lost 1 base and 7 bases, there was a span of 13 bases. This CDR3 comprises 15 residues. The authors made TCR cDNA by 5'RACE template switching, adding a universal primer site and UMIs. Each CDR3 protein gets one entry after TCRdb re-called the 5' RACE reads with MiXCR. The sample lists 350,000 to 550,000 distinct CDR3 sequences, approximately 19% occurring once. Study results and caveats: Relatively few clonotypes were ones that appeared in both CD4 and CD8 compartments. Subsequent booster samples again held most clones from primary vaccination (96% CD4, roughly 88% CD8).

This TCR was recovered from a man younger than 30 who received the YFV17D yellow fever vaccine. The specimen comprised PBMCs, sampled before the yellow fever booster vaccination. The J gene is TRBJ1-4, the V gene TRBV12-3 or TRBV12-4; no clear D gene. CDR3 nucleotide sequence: TGTGCCAGCAGTTTAGACGGACGCTCGCCTGAAAAACTGTTTTTT. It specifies CASSLDGRSPEKLFF.